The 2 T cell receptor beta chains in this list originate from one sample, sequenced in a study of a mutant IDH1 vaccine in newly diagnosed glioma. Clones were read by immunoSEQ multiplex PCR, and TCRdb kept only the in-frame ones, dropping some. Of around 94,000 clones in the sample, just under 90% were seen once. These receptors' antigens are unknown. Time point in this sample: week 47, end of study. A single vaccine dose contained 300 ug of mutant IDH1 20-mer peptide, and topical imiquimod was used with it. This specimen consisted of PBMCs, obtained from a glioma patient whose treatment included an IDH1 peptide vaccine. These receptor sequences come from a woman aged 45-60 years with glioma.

CDR3 nucleotide sequence: TGCGCCAGCAGCCGTAGTAATGAAAAACTGTTTTTT. Protein sequence: CASSRSNEKLFF. This chain links TRBV5-1 with TRBJ1-4, with D unclear. The CDR3 has 12 amino acids. From germline, CDR1 is SGHRS and CDR2 YFSETQ. V lost 4 bases and J 4 bases, leaving 5 bases between the germline ends.

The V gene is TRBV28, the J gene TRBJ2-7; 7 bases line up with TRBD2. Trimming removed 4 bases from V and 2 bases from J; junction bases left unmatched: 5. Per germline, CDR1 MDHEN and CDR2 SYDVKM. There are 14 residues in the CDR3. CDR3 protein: CASSWSSGAYEQYF. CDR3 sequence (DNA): TGTGCCAGCAGTTGGTCCAGCGGGGCCTACGAGCAGTACTTC. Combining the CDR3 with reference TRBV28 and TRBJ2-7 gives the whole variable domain DVKVTQSSRYLVKRTGEKVFLECVQDMDHENMFWYRQDPGLGLRLIYFSYDVKMKEKGDIPEGYSVSREKKERFSLILESASTNQTSMYLCASSWSSGAYEQYFGPGTRLTVT.